This is a list of T cell receptor beta chains from one sample in a study of shared clonotypes between healthy human individuals. The protocol was immunoSEQ multiplex PCR, while the TCRdb copy is restricted to in-frame clones and leaves out a portion. The table includes some 980,000 clones, 76% detected once. Sequenced material: memory CD4+ T cells sorted from blood. These receptors were obtained from a man younger than 35 in good health. The CDR3 runs from the conserved cysteine through the conserved F or W. D genes are given only for firm matches. Clone size is shown for a subset of rows, as once, few, many or a class of expanded clone.

d_gene: -; j_gene: TRBJ1-5; v_gene: TRBV30; abundance: once; CDR3aa: CAWSVGGIGNQPQHF; CDR3nt: TGTGCCTGGAGTGTCGGAGGGATAGGCAATCAGCCCCAGCATTTT
d_gene: -; j_gene: TRBJ1-6; v_gene: TRBV9; abundance: -; CDR3aa: CASSGLREDSPLHF; CDR3nt: TGTGCCAGCAGCGGCCTTAGGGAGGATTCACCCCTCCACTTT
d_gene: TRBD1; j_gene: TRBJ1-1; v_gene: TRBV30; abundance: few; CDR3aa: CAWMGQGTEAFF; CDR3nt: TGTGCCTGGATGGGACAGGGAACTGAAGCTTTCTTT
d_gene: -; j_gene: TRBJ2-2; v_gene: TRBV6-1; abundance: once; CDR3aa: CASSEQGGNTGELFF; CDR3nt: TGTGCCAGCAGTGAACAGGGAGGTAACACCGGGGAGCTGTTTTTT
d_gene: -; j_gene: TRBJ2-3; v_gene: TRBV7-2; abundance: -; CDR3aa: CASSLAPLVGTQYF; CDR3nt: TGTGCCAGCAGCTTAGCTCCTTTAGTGGGTACGCAGTATTTT
d_gene: -; j_gene: TRBJ2-7; v_gene: TRBV6-5; abundance: -; CDR3aa: CASSYSGQFYEQYF; CDR3nt: TGTGCCAGCAGTTACTCAGGACAGTTCTACGAGCAGTACTTC
d_gene: TRBD1; j_gene: TRBJ1-1; v_gene: TRBV29-1; abundance: -; CDR3aa: CSVVEFGTVAQAFF; CDR3nt: TGCAGCGTTGTCGAATTTGGGACAGTCGCACAAGCTTTCTTT
d_gene: -; j_gene: TRBJ1-2; v_gene: TRBV7-2; abundance: -; CDR3aa: CASSLNSNYGYTF; CDR3nt: TGTGCCAGCAGCTTAAACTCGAACTATGGCTACACCTTC
d_gene: TRBD1; j_gene: TRBJ2-7; v_gene: TRBV6-1; abundance: -; CDR3aa: CASRGQGRAYEQYF; CDR3nt: TGTGCCAGCAGGGGACAGGGGCGCGCCTACGAGCAGTACTTC
d_gene: TRBD1; j_gene: TRBJ1-2; v_gene: TRBV19; abundance: -; CDR3aa: CASSPRTGHYGYTF; CDR3nt: TGTGCCAGTAGTCCACGGACAGGCCACTATGGCTACACCTTC
d_gene: -; j_gene: TRBJ2-2; v_gene: TRBV5-1; abundance: -; CDR3aa: CASASARKGTGELFF; CDR3nt: TGCGCCAGCGCCTCAGCCCGCAAGGGGACCGGGGAGCTGTTTTTT